Shown below are 7 T cell receptor beta chains from a single sample sequenced in a study of blood T cells in healthy people across ages. Primers used in a second PCR of roughly 6 to 12 cycles were a sample-barcoded 5' primer and a J-beta primer mix. TCRdb called the 5' RACE reads again in MiXCR, with one record for every CDR3 protein. The table has about 1.7 million distinct CDR3 sequences, 28% seen once. Specimen: blood. Receptor source: a young woman in good health.

The V gene is TRBV29-1, the J gene TRBJ2-5; unclear D gene. Trimming removed 4 bases from V and 4 bases from J, with 10 bases in between. The length of the CDR3 is 12 residues. Germline CDR1 reads SQVTM; CDR2 reads ANQGSEA. The CDR3 nucleotides are TGCAGCGTTGGTTCGGCCCGAGAGACCCAGTACTTC. Its protein is CSVGSARETQYF.

This clonotype was counted a few times. The V gene is TRBV2, the J gene TRBJ2-5; TRBD2 agrees at 8 bases. Germline CDR1 SNHLY, CDR2 FYNNEI. The CDR3 runs 15 residues. Losses at the gene ends were 5 bases for V and 4 bases for J; bases not matched to a gene: 9. CDR3 residues: CASSPREGGRETQYF. CDR3 coding DNA: TGTGCCAGCAGTCCCCGGGAGGGGGGCAGAGAGACCCAGTACTTC. Complete variable domain (other parts from reference TRBV2 and TRBJ2-5): EPEVTQTPSHQVTQMGQEVILRCVPISNHLYFYWYRQILGQKVEFLVSFYNNEISEKSEIFDDQFSVERPDGSNFTLKIRSTKLEDSAMYFCASSPREGGRETQYFGPGTRLLVL.

This clonotype was detected only a few times. V and J are TRBV5-1 and TRBJ1-6; 7 bases align to TRBD1. This CDR3 has 15 amino acids. From germline, CDR1 is SGHRS and CDR2 YFSETQ. V was clipped by 4 bases and J by 9 bases; unmatched bases: 10. CDR3 nucleotide sequence: TGCGCCAGCAGCCGTAACCAGGGGGGGAGTTCACCCCTCCACTTT. Amino acid sequence: CASSRNQGGSSPLHF.

The V and J genes are TRBV5-1 and TRBJ2-5, with TRBD2 identical over 8 bases. The CDR3 is 15 residues long. Germline V CDR1 and CDR2: SGHRS, YFSETQ. V shed 4 bases and J 4 bases; nucleotides not matched to a gene: 9. CDR3 sequence: CASSVGTRVGETQYF. CDR3 sequence (DNA): TGCGCCAGCAGCGTAGGGACTAGGGTTGGAGAGACCCAGTACTTC.

This clonotype has a handful of counts. This chain joins TRBV28 and TRBJ1-5, with D possibly matching TRBD1 (6 bases). The CDR3 has 12 residues. The V gene lost 11 bases and the J gene lost 5 bases, with 13 bases spanning the gap. CDR1 MDHEN and CDR2 SYDVKM come from the germline V gene. Here the CDR3 DNA reads TGTGCCGCAAGATCAGGGGATCAGCCCCAGCATTTT. Protein: CAARSGDQPQHF. Using reference TRBV28 and TRBJ1-5 for the parts outside the CDR3, the full variable domain is DVKVTQSSRYLVKRTGEKVFLECVQDMDHENMFWYRQDPGLGLRLIYFSYDVKMKEKGDIPEGYSVSREKKERFSLILESASTNQTSMYLCAARSGDQPQHFGDGTRLSIL.

The genes are TRBV14 and TRBJ2-5; D is perhaps TRBD1 (5 bases). CDR1 is SGHDN and CDR2 is FVKESK in the germline V gene. The CDR3 loop spans 13 amino acids. V was clipped by 9 bases and J by 2 bases, with 13 bases between them. CDR3 nucleotides: TGTGCCAGTAACCAGGGTTTTCAAGAGACCCAGTACTTC. It translates to CASNQGFQETQYF.

The chain links TRBV4-3 to TRBJ2-3; weak D call: TRBD1 (5 bases). The V gene lost 0 bases and the J gene lost 5 bases, with 15 bases spanning the gap. In germline, CDR1 is LGHNA, CDR2 YSLEER. This CDR3 has 16 residues. As DNA, the CDR3 is TGCGCCAGCAGCCAAGATCGTCAGGGCCCAGGAGATACGCAGTATTTT. It codes for CASSQDRQGPGDTQYF.